The 9 T cell receptor beta chains reported below all come from one sample, sequenced in a study of T cells expressing NK-cell markers (dated by TCRdb to 2020 to 2021). Library preparation was by 5' RACE. The sample was run on an Illumina HiSeq 2000. TCRdb reprocessed the reads, reporting each CDR3 protein sequence once and no DNA. The sample table on file contains more than 400,000 distinct CDR3 sequences. Of the sample, about 7.1% falls within the top ten clones. Sequencing input: blood T cells: a sorted CD56 or NKG2C T cell subset, CD4+ or CD8+ T cells, or bulk PBMC T cells (not recorded which). Receptors originate from a woman aged 18 to 75 in good health.

V is TRBV21-1 and J is TRBJ2-1; no DNA is available, so the TRBD1 call from TCRdb remains unchecked. TRBV21-1 is a listed pseudogene. The length of the CDR3 is 12 residues. The CDR3 region is CAGMTGINEQFF.

The genes are TRBV5-5 and TRBJ2-5; TCRdb indicates TRBD1, and absent DNA this call remains unverified. In germline, CDR1 is SGHKS, CDR2 YYEKEE (reference sequence). The CDR3 sequence is 15 residues long. The CDR3 sequence: CASSLIGTGRETQYF.

The CDR3: CASSQEAPGTKGLKLFF. The rearrangement joins TRBV4-2 to TRBJ1-4. CDR1 is LGHNA and CDR2 is YNFKEQ in the germline V gene. This CDR3 is built from 17 residues.

The chain uses TRBV4-2 and TRBJ2-1; TCRdb reports TRBD1, a call that lacks DNA to check it against. Germline V gene sequence: CDR1 LGHNA, CDR2 YNFKEQ. The CDR3 loop spans 13 amino acids. The CDR3 is CASSQYRDYEQFF.

The V call is TRBV9, the J call TRBJ2-2; there is no DNA to check the TCRdb D call of TRBD1. Germline V gives CDR1 SGDLS, CDR2 YYNGEE. CDR3 length: 16 residues. CDR3: CASSGVGDLNTGELFF.

This chain joins TRBV20-1 and TRBJ2-1; TCRdb gives TRBD2 as the D gene, but with no DNA this cannot be confirmed. The CDR3 covers 17 residues. The V gene's germline CDR1 is DFQATT and CDR2 SNEGSKA (reference sequence). CDR3: CSARDSKGAGGYNEQFF.

The chain combines TRBV5-1 with TRBJ1-6. This CDR3 region has 12 residues. The germline gives CDR1 SGHRS, CDR2 YFSETQ. CDR3 protein: CASSLLDSPLHF.

The chain carries TRBV5-6 and TRBJ2-5; TCRdb returns TRBD1, unconfirmable since there is no DNA. CDR1 is SGHDT and CDR2 is YYEEEE in the germline V gene. The CDR3 totals 14 residues. CDR3 sequence reads: CASRWGRSLETQYF. Drawing the rest from reference TRBV5-6 and TRBJ2-5, the complete variable domain is DAGVTQSPTHLIKTRGQQVTLRCSPKSGHDTVSWYQQALGQGPQFIFQYYEEEERQRGNFPDRFSGHQFPNYSSELNVNALLLGDSALYLCASRWGRSLETQYFGPGTRLLVL.

The chain has TRBV20-1 and TRBJ2-7; TCRdb reports TRBD2, a call that lacks DNA to check it against. The CDR3 sequence is 13 residues long. CDR1 and CDR2 from the germline V gene are DFQATT and SNEGSKA (reference sequence). CDR3 amino acids: CSARGRQVYEQYF.